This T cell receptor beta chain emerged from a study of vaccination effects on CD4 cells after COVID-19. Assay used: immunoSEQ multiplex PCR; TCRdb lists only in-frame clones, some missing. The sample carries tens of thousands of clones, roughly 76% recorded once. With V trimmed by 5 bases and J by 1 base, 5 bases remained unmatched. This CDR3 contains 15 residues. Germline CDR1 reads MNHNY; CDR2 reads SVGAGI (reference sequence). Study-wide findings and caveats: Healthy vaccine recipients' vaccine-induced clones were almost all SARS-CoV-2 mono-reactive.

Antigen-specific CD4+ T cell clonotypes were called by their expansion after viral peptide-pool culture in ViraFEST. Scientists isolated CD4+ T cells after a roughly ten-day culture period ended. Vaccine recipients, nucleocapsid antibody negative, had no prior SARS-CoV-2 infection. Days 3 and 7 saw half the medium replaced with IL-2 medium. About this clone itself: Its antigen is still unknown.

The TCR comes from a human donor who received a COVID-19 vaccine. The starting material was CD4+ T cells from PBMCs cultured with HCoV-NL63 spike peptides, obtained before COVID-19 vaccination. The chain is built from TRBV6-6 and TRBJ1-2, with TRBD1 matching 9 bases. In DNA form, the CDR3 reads TGTGCCAGCAGTGTACAGGGGGCGCTTAACTATGGCTACACCTTC. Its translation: CASSVQGALNYGYTF.